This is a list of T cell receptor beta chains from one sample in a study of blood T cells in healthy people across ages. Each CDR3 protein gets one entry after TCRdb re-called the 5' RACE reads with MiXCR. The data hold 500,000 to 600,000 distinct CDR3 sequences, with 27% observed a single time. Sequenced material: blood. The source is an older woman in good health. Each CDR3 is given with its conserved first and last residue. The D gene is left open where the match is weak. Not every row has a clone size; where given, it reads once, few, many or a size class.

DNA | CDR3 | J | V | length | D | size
TGTGCCAGCAGTTCGATAGACTGGGTCTTTGCTGGCTACACCTTC | CASSSIDWVFAGYTF | TRBJ1-2 | TRBV6-5 | 15 | NA | NA
TGTGCCAGCAGCTTCCAGGGCGTCGAAAAACTGTTTTTT | CASSFQGVEKLFF | TRBJ1-4 | TRBV3-1 | 13 | NA | NA
TGTGCCAGCATTAAACCGAAGACAGGCATGAACACTGAAGCTTTCTTT | CASIKPKTGMNTEAFF | TRBJ1-1 | TRBV6-2/TRBV6-3 | 16 | NA | few
TGTGCCAGCAGCTTAGCGCCAGACAGGTCATACGAGCAGTACTTC | CASSLAPDRSYEQYF | TRBJ2-7 | TRBV11-1 | 15 | NA | NA
TGTGCCAGCAGCCCCTTTTCGGCAGGCCAAGAGACCCAGTACTTC | CASSPFSAGQETQYF | TRBJ2-5 | TRBV3-1 | 15 | NA | NA
TGCAGTGGCGGCAGGCCCTACGAGCAGTACTTC | CSGGRPYEQYF | TRBJ2-7 | TRBV29-1 | 11 | NA | many
TGTGCCAGCAGCCTTGAGGGGACTGCGGAAGAGACCCAGTACTTC | CASSLEGTAEETQYF | TRBJ2-5 | TRBV5-5 | 15 | NA | few
TGTGCCAGCACTTACCAGGGACCCAAAAACATTCAGTACTTC | CASTYQGPKNIQYF | TRBJ2-4 | TRBV2 | 14 | NA | few
TGTGCCAGCGGTGTCCGACAGGGGCAAGGTGAAGCTTTCTTT | CASGVRQGQGEAFF | TRBJ1-1 | TRBV28 | 14 | TRBD1 | NA
TGCGCCAGCAGCCTAAGGACTAGCGGGGAAAGCGTGGATACGCAGTATTTT | CASSLRTSGESVDTQYF | TRBJ2-3 | TRBV5-1 | 17 | TRBD2 | few
TGTGCCAGCAGCCCCCGGGCGGCGGTAGATGGCTACACCTTC | CASSPRAAVDGYTF | TRBJ1-2 | TRBV7-9 | 14 | NA | NA
TGTGCCAGCAGCCGAGGGACACCTGAAAGGGAGACCCAGTACTTC | CASSRGTPERETQYF | TRBJ2-5 | TRBV4-2 | 15 | NA | few
TGCAGTGCTCCTAGGACAGGGGATGCCGGGGAGCTGTTTTTT | CSAPRTGDAGELFF | TRBJ2-2 | TRBV20-1 | 14 | TRBD1 | NA
TGCAGTGCTAGGAAGACAGGCTCCTACAATGAGCAGTTCTTC | CSARKTGSYNEQFF | TRBJ2-1 | TRBV20-1 | 14 | NA | NA
TGTGCCAGCAGCGGGGGAGTCACCTACAATGAGCAGTTCTTC | CASSGGVTYNEQFF | TRBJ2-1 | TRBV7-9 | 14 | NA | NA
TGTGCCAGCAGCCGGGGGACCGCAAAGGAGCAGTACTTC | CASSRGTAKEQYF | TRBJ2-7 | TRBV11-2 | 13 | NA | few
TGCGCCAGCAGCCAAGAAGGGGCCAGGGGGCTCGGGGGCTACACCTTC | CASSQEGARGLGGYTF | TRBJ1-2 | TRBV4-1 | 16 | TRBD1 | NA
TGTGCCAGCAGCGTAGCTGGGGGTGGGCGTCTCGAGCAGTACTTC | CASSVAGGGRLEQYF | TRBJ2-7 | TRBV9 | 15 | NA | NA
TGTGCCAGCAGCTTAGTGTCAGATACGCAGTATTTT | CASSLVSDTQYF | TRBJ2-3 | TRBV5-1 | 12 | NA | few
TGTGCCAGCAGCCTACAGGGAGGCCCCGGGGAGCTGTTTTTT | CASSLQGGPGELFF | TRBJ2-2 | TRBV5-4 | 14 | NA | few
TGTGCCAGCAATGGGTACGACACTGAAGCTTTCTTT | CASNGYDTEAFF | TRBJ1-1 | TRBV7-9 | 12 | NA | NA
TGCGCCAGCAGTGAGTCAGGGCAGCGGGATGAGCAGTTCTTC | CASSESGQRDEQFF | TRBJ2-1 | TRBV10-1 | 14 | NA | few